Listed below are T cell receptor beta chains from one sample, sequenced in a study of post-analysis software for immune sequencing data. TCRdb processed the PCR reads anew with MiXCR; each CDR3 protein has one entry. The repertoire holds roughly 600,000 distinct CDR3 sequences, with around 47% as singletons. Sample: blood. The receptors stem from a girl aged 5-17 years with multiple sclerosis. Both conserved end residues are part of each CDR3. D genes are given only for firm matches. Clone sizes are given selectively: once, few, many, or a class where the clone is expanded.

clone size	D gene	V gene	J gene	CDR3 protein	CDR3 DNA
few	TRBD1	TRBV7-9	TRBJ2-7	CASSFEGQGIHEQYF	TGTGCCAGCAGCTTTGAGGGACAGGGTATCCACGAGCAGTACTTC
.	.	TRBV4-2	TRBJ1-2	CASSQAGAENYGYTF	TGTGCCAGCAGCCAGGCCGGGGCCGAAAATTATGGCTACACCTTC
.	.	TRBV5-1	TRBJ2-2	CASSFSGISGELFF	TGCGCCAGCAGCTTTTCAGGGATCTCCGGGGAGCTGTTTTTT
.	.	TRBV5-1	TRBJ2-3	CASSDGQTDTQYF	TGCGCCAGCAGCGATGGACAGACAGATACGCAGTATTTT
.	.	TRBV12-3/TRBV12-4	TRBJ1-5	CASSLYGSGNQPQHF	TGTGCCAGCAGTTTATACGGCTCGGGCAATCAGCCCCAGCATTTT
.	TRBD2	TRBV5-1	TRBJ2-3	CASSPGWQRGSTDTQYF	TGCGCCAGCAGCCCCGGATGGCAGCGGGGGAGCACAGATACGCAGTATTTT
.	.	TRBV4-1	TRBJ2-5	CASSQHEGRREQYF	TGCGCCAGCAGCCAACATGAGGGGCGGAGGGAGCAGTACTTC
few	.	TRBV20-1	TRBJ2-1	CSGIAPQDNEQFF	TGCAGTGGAATAGCACCCCAGGACAATGAGCAGTTCTTC
once	.	TRBV12-3/TRBV12-4	TRBJ2-1	CASSFPRSYNEQFF	TGTGCCAGCAGTTTTCCCCGCTCCTACAATGAGCAGTTCTTC
few	TRBD1	TRBV3-1	TRBJ2-7	CASSQAGRYRGRRYEQYF	TGTGCCAGCAGCCAAGCAGGACGCTACAGGGGGCGACGCTACGAGCAGTACTTC
few	.	TRBV11-2	TRBJ2-1	CASSLFPSAGYNEQFF	TGTGCCAGCAGCTTATTCCCCAGCGCGGGGTACAATGAGCAGTTCTTC
few	.	TRBV25-1	TRBJ2-3	CASRGVVIDTQYF	TGTGCCAGCAGGGGAGTGGTGATAGATACGCAGTATTTT
.	.	TRBV6-1	TRBJ1-2	CASSWTIPSALWGYTF	TGTGCCAGTTCTTGGACGATCCCCTCTGCTCTCTGGGGCTACACCTTC
.	.	TRBV4-1	TRBJ2-7	CASSQRGASEPYEQYF	TGCGCCAGCAGCCAAAGAGGTGCTAGCGAGCCCTACGAGCAGTACTTC
.	TRBD2	TRBV20-1	TRBJ2-1	CSASSSGGIYNEQFF	TGCAGTGCTAGTTCCAGCGGGGGCATCTACAATGAGCAGTTCTTC
.	.	TRBV5-1	TRBJ2-5	CASNYGTQQETQYF	TGCGCCAGCAACTACGGGACTCAGCAAGAGACCCAGTACTTC
.	.	TRBV20-1	TRBJ1-1	CSALSKNTEAFF	TGCAGTGCTCTCAGTAAGAACACTGAAGCTTTCTTT
many	.	TRBV7-2	TRBJ2-3	CASSFWPSTDTQYF	TGTGCCAGCAGCTTCTGGCCTAGCACAGATACGCAGTATTTT
.	TRBD2	TRBV4-2	TRBJ2-5	CASSHGTRDQETQYF	TGTGCCAGCAGCCACGGGACTAGAGATCAGGAGACCCAGTACTTC
.	TRBD2	TRBV24-1	TRBJ2-3	CATSDGSTSGTTDTQYF	TGTGCCACCAGTGATGGTTCGACTAGCGGAACCACAGATACGCAGTATTTT
.	TRBD2	TRBV10-3	TRBJ2-1	CATETSGRSGEQFF	TGTGCCACTGAGACTAGCGGGAGAAGTGGTGAGCAGTTCTTC
few	.	TRBV10-3	TRBJ2-1	CAISESSPGASSYNEQFF	TGTGCCATCAGTGAGTCGTCACCGGGGGCCAGCTCCTACAATGAGCAGTTCTTC
.	TRBD1	TRBV12-3/TRBV12-4	TRBJ1-1	CAGSRGQGDTEAFF	TGTGCCGGCAGCCGGGGACAGGGGGACACTGAAGCTTTCTTT
few	TRBD1	TRBV2	TRBJ1-1	CASSGRQGPEAFF	TGTGCCAGCAGTGGACGACAGGGTCCTGAAGCTTTCTTT
.	.	TRBV7-7	TRBJ2-1	CASSLWAGAPYNEQFF	TGTGCCAGCAGCTTATGGGCGGGGGCCCCCTACAATGAGCAGTTCTTC
.	.	TRBV12-3/TRBV12-4	TRBJ1-2	CASSPRGTAYGYTF	TGTGCCAGCAGCCCTAGGGGCACCGCCTATGGCTACACCTTC
.	.	TRBV5-1	TRBJ1-2	CASSLTGQPNYGYTF	TGCGCCAGCAGCTTGACGGGACAACCTAACTATGGCTACACCTTC
.	TRBD1	TRBV29-1	TRBJ1-2	CSVSTGYGYTF	TGCAGCGTCTCGACAGGGTATGGCTACACCTTC
.	TRBD1	TRBV12-3/TRBV12-4	TRBJ1-2	CASSLEVSDRYLNYGYTF	TGTGCCAGCAGTTTAGAGGTTTCGGACAGGTACCTTAACTATGGCTACACCTTC
.	.	TRBV5-6	TRBJ1-1	CASRLGSLNTEAFF	TGTGCCAGCAGGTTAGGCAGCTTGAACACTGAAGCTTTCTTT
few	.	TRBV9	TRBJ1-4	CASSGGLNEKLFF	TGTGCCAGCAGCGGAGGGCTTAATGAAAAACTGTTTTTT
few	TRBD1	TRBV5-1	TRBJ1-2	CASSPGQSIYGYTF	TGCGCCAGCAGCCCGGGACAGAGTATCTATGGCTACACCTTC
.	.	TRBV11-1	TRBJ2-1	CASSQGISANEQFF	TGTGCCAGCAGCCAGGGGATCTCGGCCAATGAGCAGTTCTTC
.	.	TRBV7-9	TRBJ1-2	CASSLPNRADYGYTF	TGTGCCAGCAGCTTACCTAACAGGGCTGACTATGGCTACACCTTC
.	.	TRBV29-1	TRBJ2-2	CSVETGELFF	TGCAGCGTTGAAACCGGGGAGCTGTTTTTT
.	TRBD2	TRBV4-1	TRBJ2-1	CASSQWVSPGGNEQFF	TGCGCCAGCAGCCAATGGGTTTCGCCGGGGGGCAATGAGCAGTTCTTC
.	.	TRBV25-1	TRBJ1-2	CASSKGVGDYGYTF	TGTGCCAGCAGTAAGGGAGTCGGGGACTATGGCTACACCTTC
.	TRBD1	TRBV4-1	TRBJ2-3	CASSFPGQGSDTQYF	TGCGCCAGCAGCTTCCCGGGACAGGGGTCAGATACGCAGTATTTT
.	.	TRBV20-1	TRBJ1-2	CSARDQRGPYGYTF	TGCAGTGCTAGAGATCAAAGGGGCCCCTATGGCTACACCTTC
.	.	TRBV28	TRBJ1-1	CAAIGNTEAFF	TGTGCCGCTATAGGGAACACTGAAGCTTTCTTT
few	.	TRBV19	TRBJ1-1	CASRNPTVPNTEAFF	TGTGCCAGTAGAAACCCGACAGTTCCAAACACTGAAGCTTTCTTT